Listed below are T cell receptor beta chains from one sample, sequenced in a study of T cell changes during pregnancy in multiple sclerosis. Sequenced by immunoSEQ multiplex PCR; TCRdb stores in-frame clones only, minus some. The sample records under 50,000 clones, around 95% being singletons. The specimen was CD8+ T cells from peripheral blood mononuclear cells, collected after pregnancy. These receptors were collected from a female donor with multiple sclerosis, enrolled in a pregnancy study. Both conserved end residues are part of each CDR3. Each record gives: CDR3 DNA, CDR3 protein, J gene, D gene, V gene, clone size. A D gene is named only where the DNA matches it firmly. Rows give clone size only sometimes, using once, few, many, or a class for an expanded clone.

cdr3_nt: TGTGCCAGCAGCTTGGTCATTGGGCCCCGGTATGGGGAGCTGTTTTTT; cdr3_aa: CASSLVIGPRYGELFF; j_call: TRBJ2-2; d_call: -; v_call: TRBV5-8; clone_size: -
cdr3_nt: TGTGCCAGCAGCTCTGGACTAGCGGTAAATTACAATGAGCAGTTCTTC; cdr3_aa: CASSSGLAVNYNEQFF; j_call: TRBJ2-1; d_call: TRBD2; v_call: TRBV7-6; clone_size: -
cdr3_nt: TGCGCCAGCAGCAGCCTTGGGGGACAGGGGACCTACGAGCAGTACTTC; cdr3_aa: CASSSLGGQGTYEQYF; j_call: TRBJ2-7; d_call: TRBD1; v_call: TRBV4-1; clone_size: -
cdr3_nt: TGTGCCAGTATACAGGGGGGCGCTATCTATGGCTACACCTTC; cdr3_aa: CASIQGGAIYGYTF; j_call: TRBJ1-2; d_call: TRBD1; v_call: TRBV19; clone_size: -
cdr3_nt: TGTGCCTGGAGGGCTAACACTGAAGCTTTCTTT; cdr3_aa: CAWRANTEAFF; j_call: TRBJ1-1; d_call: -; v_call: TRBV30; clone_size: few
cdr3_nt: TGTGCCAGCAGCTGGGGGACTCTTGAAATTACAGATACGCAGTATTTT; cdr3_aa: CASSWGTLEITDTQYF; j_call: TRBJ2-3; d_call: -; v_call: TRBV11-2; clone_size: -
cdr3_nt: TGTGCCAGCAGTGAGAAGGCGTGGGGGGGGTCCTACAATGAGCAGTTCTTC; cdr3_aa: CASSEKAWGGSYNEQFF; j_call: TRBJ2-1; d_call: TRBD2; v_call: TRBV6-1; clone_size: -
cdr3_nt: TGTGCCAGCAGTTTATCCCTGACAGGGATCCACGAGCAGTACTTC; cdr3_aa: CASSLSLTGIHEQYF; j_call: TRBJ2-7; d_call: TRBD1; v_call: TRBV27; clone_size: -
cdr3_nt: TGCGCCAGCAGCTTGGCAGGGGGATACACTGAAGCTTTCTTT; cdr3_aa: CASSLAGGYTEAFF; j_call: TRBJ1-1; d_call: TRBD1; v_call: TRBV5-1; clone_size: once
cdr3_nt: TGTGCCAGCAGCCCCGTCCTAAATGAAAAACTGTTTTTT; cdr3_aa: CASSPVLNEKLFF; j_call: TRBJ1-4; d_call: -; v_call: TRBV7-9; clone_size: -
cdr3_nt: TGTGCCAGCAGCTTAGTAGTGGGGCTTAGAAACACCGGGGAGCTGTTTTTT; cdr3_aa: CASSLVVGLRNTGELFF; j_call: TRBJ2-2; d_call: -; v_call: TRBV7-9; clone_size: -
cdr3_nt: TGTGCCACCACGGGAGGGATGGTCGAAAAACTGTTTTTT; cdr3_aa: CATTGGMVEKLFF; j_call: TRBJ1-4; d_call: -; v_call: TRBV15; clone_size: -
cdr3_nt: TGTGCCAGCACCCTACCCAAACCGGGACAGGGCCAGAGTACGTTCTTC; cdr3_aa: CASTLPKPGQGQSTFF; j_call: TRBJ2-1; d_call: TRBD1; v_call: TRBV7-9; clone_size: -
cdr3_nt: TGCGCCAGCAGCTTGGAGAGGACAGCATACAATGAGCAGTTCTTC; cdr3_aa: CASSLERTAYNEQFF; j_call: TRBJ2-1; d_call: -; v_call: TRBV5-1; clone_size: -
cdr3_nt: TGTGCCAGCAGCTTAGGGAAGGGGACTGAAGCTTTCTTT; cdr3_aa: CASSLGKGTEAFF; j_call: TRBJ1-1; d_call: -; v_call: TRBV7-3; clone_size: -
cdr3_nt: TGTGCCAGTAGTATAGGTGCAGGGGGGCACAATGAGCAGTTCTTC; cdr3_aa: CASSIGAGGHNEQFF; j_call: TRBJ2-1; d_call: -; v_call: TRBV19; clone_size: -
cdr3_nt: TGTGCCAGTAGTATCAGACTATTCTACGAGCAGTACTTC; cdr3_aa: CASSIRLFYEQYF; j_call: TRBJ2-7; d_call: -; v_call: TRBV19; clone_size: -
cdr3_nt: TGCGCCAGCAGCCTCTCAGACTCAAACACTGAAGCTTTCTTT; cdr3_aa: CASSLSDSNTEAFF; j_call: TRBJ1-1; d_call: -; v_call: TRBV5-1; clone_size: -
cdr3_nt: TGTGCCAGCAGCCAGGCTGGGCAGCCCCAGCATTTT; cdr3_aa: CASSQAGQPQHF; j_call: TRBJ1-5; d_call: -; v_call: TRBV7-9; clone_size: -
cdr3_nt: TGCGCCAGCAGCTTGGGACAGGGCGACGCTGAAGCTTTCTTT; cdr3_aa: CASSLGQGDAEAFF; j_call: TRBJ1-1; d_call: TRBD1; v_call: TRBV5-1; clone_size: -
cdr3_nt: TGCGCCAGCAGCTTCCGGGGGAACACTGAAGCTTTCTTT; cdr3_aa: CASSFRGNTEAFF; j_call: TRBJ1-1; d_call: -; v_call: TRBV5-1; clone_size: few
cdr3_nt: TGTGCCAGTAGCCCTGCGGGGGCGGTTTTGGGATGGGTAGTCGAGCAGTTCTTC; cdr3_aa: CASSPAGAVLGWVVEQFF; j_call: TRBJ2-1; d_call: -; v_call: TRBV19; clone_size: -
cdr3_nt: TGTGCCAGCAGTTGGACTAGCGGGAGGTTCTACGAGCAGTACTTC; cdr3_aa: CASSWTSGRFYEQYF; j_call: TRBJ2-7; d_call: TRBD2; v_call: TRBV6-5; clone_size: -
cdr3_nt: TGTGCCAGCTCACCGGGGACAGGGGGCGAGTCTTTCTTT; cdr3_aa: CASSPGTGGESFF; j_call: TRBJ1-1; d_call: TRBD1; v_call: TRBV18; clone_size: -
cdr3_nt: TGTGCCTGGAACCGTAAGGGGACCGGGGAGCTGTTTTTT; cdr3_aa: CAWNRKGTGELFF; j_call: TRBJ2-2; d_call: -; v_call: TRBV30; clone_size: -
cdr3_nt: TGTGCCAGCAGGGAGGACAGGATCCAAGAGACCCAGTACTTC; cdr3_aa: CASREDRIQETQYF; j_call: TRBJ2-5; d_call: TRBD1; v_call: TRBV2; clone_size: -
cdr3_nt: TGCGCCAGCAGCCCGCGGTTGTCCAACCCCACCCAGCATTTT; cdr3_aa: CASSPRLSNPTQHF; j_call: TRBJ1-5; d_call: -; v_call: TRBV4-3; clone_size: -
cdr3_nt: TGTGCCAGCAGTTTATCGCAAGGGGCGGGGTACGAGCAGTACTTC; cdr3_aa: CASSLSQGAGYEQYF; j_call: TRBJ2-7; d_call: -; v_call: TRBV27; clone_size: -
cdr3_nt: TGTGCCAGCAACCCTTTAGGTGGGACAGGGTCCTACGAGCAGTACTTC; cdr3_aa: CASNPLGGTGSYEQYF; j_call: TRBJ2-7; d_call: TRBD1; v_call: TRBV27; clone_size: -
cdr3_nt: TGTGCCAGCAGTCCGCTAAAGACAGGGGGTCATAGCAATCAGCCCCAGCATTTT; cdr3_aa: CASSPLKTGGHSNQPQHF; j_call: TRBJ1-5; d_call: TRBD1; v_call: TRBV27; clone_size: -
cdr3_nt: TGTGCCAGCAGCCCCCAGGTTAGCGGGGGGGTAACAGATACGCAGTATTTT; cdr3_aa: CASSPQVSGGVTDTQYF; j_call: TRBJ2-3; d_call: TRBD2; v_call: TRBV7-9; clone_size: -
cdr3_nt: TGTGCCAGCAGTGAAGACCTAGGCACTGAAGCTTTCTTT; cdr3_aa: CASSEDLGTEAFF; j_call: TRBJ1-1; d_call: -; v_call: TRBV25-1; clone_size: -
cdr3_nt: TGTGCCAGCAGGGAACAGGGTACCACAGAGACCCAGTACTTC; cdr3_aa: CASREQGTTETQYF; j_call: TRBJ2-5; d_call: -; v_call: TRBV2; clone_size: -
cdr3_nt: TGTGCCAGCAGCCCCCAAGTAGCAAACTCTGGAAACACCATATATTTT; cdr3_aa: CASSPQVANSGNTIYF; j_call: TRBJ1-3; d_call: -; v_call: TRBV4-2; clone_size: -
cdr3_nt: TGTGCCAGCAGCTCCGGGACTGAAGCTTTCTTT; cdr3_aa: CASSSGTEAFF; j_call: TRBJ1-1; d_call: -; v_call: TRBV7-3; clone_size: -
cdr3_nt: TGCGCCAGCAGCTTCGACAGGGACGGAGGCACTGAAGCTTTCTTT; cdr3_aa: CASSFDRDGGTEAFF; j_call: TRBJ1-1; d_call: TRBD1; v_call: TRBV5-1; clone_size: -
cdr3_nt: TGTGCCAGCAGCCCGTTGGGCCCCGGAGGACAGGGGGCTTGGACTGGGACCCAGTACTTC; cdr3_aa: CASSPLGPGGQGAWTGTQYF; j_call: TRBJ2-5; d_call: TRBD1; v_call: TRBV7-3; clone_size: -
cdr3_nt: TGTGCCAGCAGGATTGGGGGGAAGAGTCAGCCCCAGCATTTT; cdr3_aa: CASRIGGKSQPQHF; j_call: TRBJ1-5; d_call: -; v_call: TRBV7-7; clone_size: -
cdr3_nt: TGTGCCAGCAGCCTAGGGGCGGAGAGCTCCTACGAGCAGTACTTC; cdr3_aa: CASSLGAESSYEQYF; j_call: TRBJ2-7; d_call: -; v_call: TRBV27; clone_size: -
cdr3_nt: TGCGCCAGCAGCCAAACCGGGGTCTCCTACGAGCAGTACTTC; cdr3_aa: CASSQTGVSYEQYF; j_call: TRBJ2-7; d_call: -; v_call: TRBV4-1; clone_size: -
cdr3_nt: TGTGCCAGCAGCTTTAGCGGGACCTTCTACGAGCAGTACTTC; cdr3_aa: CASSFSGTFYEQYF; j_call: TRBJ2-7; d_call: TRBD2; v_call: TRBV7-9; clone_size: -
cdr3_nt: TGTGCCAGCAGCCACGGGACAGCCTCTGAAGCTTTCTTT; cdr3_aa: CASSHGTASEAFF; j_call: TRBJ1-1; d_call: TRBD1; v_call: TRBV7-9; clone_size: -
cdr3_nt: TGTGCCAGCAGCATCGGGACAGCAAACACCATATATTTT; cdr3_aa: CASSIGTANTIYF; j_call: TRBJ1-3; d_call: TRBD1; v_call: TRBV5-4; clone_size: -
cdr3_nt: TGCGCCAGCAGCCAAGATCACTTCTCTGGAAACACCATATATTTT; cdr3_aa: CASSQDHFSGNTIYF; j_call: TRBJ1-3; d_call: -; v_call: TRBV4-3; clone_size: -
cdr3_nt: TGTGCCAGCAGGGGGAGACAGGGGGCCAACGAGCAGTACTTC; cdr3_aa: CASRGRQGANEQYF; j_call: TRBJ2-7; d_call: TRBD1; v_call: TRBV2; clone_size: -
cdr3_nt: TGCGCCAGCAGCTTGGATTATACAGGGAATCTGGCCTATGGCTACACCTTC; cdr3_aa: CASSLDYTGNLAYGYTF; j_call: TRBJ1-2; d_call: -; v_call: TRBV5-1; clone_size: -
cdr3_nt: TGTGCCAGCAGCTCCAGTCCGTTGTTTCGGGGCTATGGCTACACCTTC; cdr3_aa: CASSSSPLFRGYGYTF; j_call: TRBJ1-2; d_call: -; v_call: TRBV7-8; clone_size: once
cdr3_nt: TGTGCCAGCAGCGTCTCGACAGGGGGTAACTATGGCTACACCTTC; cdr3_aa: CASSVSTGGNYGYTF; j_call: TRBJ1-2; d_call: TRBD1; v_call: TRBV9; clone_size: -
cdr3_nt: TGTGCTAGTGGTCCCATGCCTAACAGGGTAGGGTTGTCCTCTGGAAACACCATATATTTT; cdr3_aa: CASGPMPNRVGLSSGNTIYF; j_call: TRBJ1-3; d_call: -; v_call: TRBV12-5; clone_size: -
cdr3_nt: TGTGCCAGCAGCCCCCAAGAGCGACTGAATGAGCAGTTCTTC; cdr3_aa: CASSPQERLNEQFF; j_call: TRBJ2-1; d_call: -; v_call: TRBV7-8; clone_size: once
cdr3_nt: TGTGCCAGCAGTATGGGACAGGGCTATCAGCCCCAGCATTTT; cdr3_aa: CASSMGQGYQPQHF; j_call: TRBJ1-5; d_call: TRBD1; v_call: TRBV27; clone_size: -